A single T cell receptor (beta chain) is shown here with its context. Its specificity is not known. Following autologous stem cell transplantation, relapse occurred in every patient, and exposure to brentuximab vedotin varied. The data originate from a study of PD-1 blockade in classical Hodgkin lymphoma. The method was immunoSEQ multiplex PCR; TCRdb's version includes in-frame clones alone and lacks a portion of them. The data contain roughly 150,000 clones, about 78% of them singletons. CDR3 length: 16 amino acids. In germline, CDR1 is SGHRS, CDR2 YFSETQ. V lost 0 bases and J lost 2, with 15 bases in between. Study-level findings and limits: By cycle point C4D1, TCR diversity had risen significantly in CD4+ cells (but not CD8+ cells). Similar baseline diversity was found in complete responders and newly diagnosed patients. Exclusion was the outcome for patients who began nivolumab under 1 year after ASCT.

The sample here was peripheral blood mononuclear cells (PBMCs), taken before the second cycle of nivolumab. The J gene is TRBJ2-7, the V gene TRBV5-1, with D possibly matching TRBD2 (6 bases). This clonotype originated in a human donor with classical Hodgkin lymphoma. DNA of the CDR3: TGCGCCAGCAGCTTGGAGGGCGGGGTCCCCCCCTACGAGCAGTACTTC. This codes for CASSLEGGVPPYEQYF.